This T cell receptor beta chain was captured in a study of response to subunit inactivated influenza vaccine. With respect to this clonotype: What it binds is unknown.

The CDR3 is made up of 16 amino acids. Trimming took off 4 bases at V and 0 bases at J, with 16 bases between the two ends. Germline V gene data show CDR1 as DFQATT and CDR2 as SNEGSKA (reference sequence). From the RT-PCR reads, TCRdb called clonotypes with MiXCR, one entry per CDR3 protein. The sample includes about 160,000 distinct CDR3 sequences, around 10% of them seen just once. Findings and caveats of the study: Authors suggested that a seasonal influenza vaccination recruits few new T cells each time.

This receptor was taken from a man between 50 and 75 years old who received an inactivated influenza vaccine. Sequencing was performed on CD8+ T cells sorted from PBMCs, taken about 23 months after vaccination. V usage is TRBV20-1 and J usage is TRBJ2-1; D unclear. The CDR3: CSANGDDTRSYNEQFF. The CDR3 DNA reads as TGCAGTGCTAATGGAGATGACACCCGCTCCTACAATGAGCAGTTCTTC.